This T cell receptor beta chain originates from a study of T cell repertoires in cytomegalovirus infection. Turning to the study itself: Through public TCR beta signatures, both CMV infection and matching HLA type were indicated. Whole-study results and caveats: Public TCR beta family frequency separated CMV-and-HLA carriers, including in an independent cohort. What dominated the ex vivo response were HLA-C-restricted CMV-specific TCR beta clonotypes.

The table lists this clonotype with a few counts. Its antigen remains unidentified. TCRdb re-called the reads through MiXCR, storing one row per CDR3 protein. The sample lists 200,000 to 250,000 distinct CDR3 sequences, 22% seen once, with about 20% in the top ten. This TCR was sampled from a human donor in good health (CMV status not recorded). Some clones in this sample may be carry-over from other donors' samples. The source material was CD8+ T cells from PBMCs.

The CDR3 protein is CSAPGQGSYGNYGYTF. For the CDR3, the DNA is TGCAGCGCACCGGGACAGGGGTCTTATGGGAACTATGGCTACACCTTC. The chain carries TRBV29-1 and TRBJ1-2; TRBD1 matches 10 bases. The germline V gene has CDR1 SQVTM and CDR2 ANQGSEA. Trimming cost V 7 bases and J 2 bases; bases outside gene matches: 13. The CDR3 is 16 residues long.